Presented here are 19 T cell receptor beta chains from one specimen sequenced in a study of cytomegalovirus exposure and HLA in healthy donors. PCR was performed using 60 Vbeta and 13 Jbeta primers. Assay: immunoSEQ multiplex PCR; the TCRdb copy retains only in-frame clones and omits some. The sample has about 130,000 clones, and its top ten clones hold 0.9% to 1.2%. The sequenced material came from PBMCs. The receptors shown here come from a man between 18 and 35 years old in good health and CMV-seronegative.

The rearrangement uses TRBV4-1 and TRBJ1-1; perhaps TRBD1 as D (5 bases). Trimming removed 0 bases at V and 2 bases at J, with 13 bases between. This CDR3 region has 16 residues. CDR1 is MGHRA, CDR2 YSYEKL, per germline. CDR3 sequence (DNA): TGCGCCAGCAGCCAAGATGAGCTCGGGGGTAACACTGAAGCTTTCTTT. Amino acids: CASSQDELGGNTEAFF.

V usage is TRBV5-1 and J usage is TRBJ2-5; the D gene is possibly TRBD2 (6 bases). Germline V gene lookup returns CDR1 SGHRS and CDR2 YFSETQ. The CDR3 consists of 14 residues. The V end was cut by 2 bases, the J end by 1 base, with 9 bases between. The CDR3 DNA reads as TGCGCCAGCAGCTTCGGGACTCCCCAAGAGACCCAGTACTTC. This encodes CASSFGTPQETQYF.

J is TRBJ1-1 and V is TRBV5-1, with 7 bases matching TRBD1. With 0 bases clipped from V and 3 bases from J, the junction kept 11 bases outside the gene matches. The CDR3 has 17 amino acids. Germline CDR1 is SGHRS and CDR2 is YFSETQ. In DNA form, the CDR3 reads TGCGCCAGCAGCTTGGTTAGGAACAGGGGATATGACACTGAAGCTTTCTTT. Encoded protein: CASSLVRNRGYDTEAFF.

The V gene is TRBV7-7, the J gene TRBJ2-5; 7 nucleotides match TRBD1. After removal of 2 bases from V and 4 bases from J, the junction contained 7 bases not matched to a gene. This CDR3 contains 15 residues. Looked up from germline, CDR1 is SSHAT and CDR2 is FNYEAQ (reference sequence). CDR3 nucleotide sequence: TGTGCCAGCAGCTTAAGTTCGAGACAGGGAGAGACCCAGTACTTC. As protein: CASSLSSRQGETQYF.

V and J are TRBV28 and TRBJ1-1; 7 bases map to TRBD1. There are 14 residues in the CDR3. V was pared by 9 bases and J by 4 bases, with 11 bases of the junction left unmatched. The germline gives CDR1 MDHEN, CDR2 SYDVKM. CDR3 amino acids: CASLNTGVATEAFF. The CDR3, as DNA: TGTGCCAGTCTAAACACAGGGGTGGCCACTGAAGCTTTCTTT.

V gene TRBV18 combines with J gene TRBJ1-6; D not certain. The CDR3 contains 15 residues. The germline V gene has CDR1 KGHSH and CDR2 LQKENI. Trimming removed 2 bases from V and 7 bases from J, with 12 bases in between. CDR3 nucleotide sequence: TGTGCCAGCTCACCATACGGTAGCTTAAATTCACCCCTCCACTTT. Protein: CASSPYGSLNSPLHF.

V gene TRBV28 combines with J gene TRBJ1-5; D is possibly TRBD1 (5 bases). Germline lookup yields CDR1 MDHEN and CDR2 SYDVKM. With 6 bases removed from V and 9 bases from J, the gap between germline ends came to 12 bases. This CDR3 comprises 12 residues. In DNA form, the CDR3 reads TGTGCCAGCAGCCAGGGAGGCGGGCCCCAGCATTTT. Residues: CASSQGGGPQHF.

This chain joins TRBV5-1 and TRBJ2-2; tentative D call: TRBD1 (5 bases). The CDR3 has 15 residues. Trimming left V 5 bases short and J 4 bases short, with 15 bases between. Germline-derived CDR1 and CDR2 are SGHRS and YFSETQ. Here the CDR3 reads CASSPEGATTGELFF. The DNA for the CDR3 is TGCGCCAGCAGTCCGGAAGGGGCCACCACCGGGGAGCTGTTTTTT.

The V and J genes are TRBV18 and TRBJ2-7; 7 bases fit TRBD1. Germline values: CDR1 KGHSH, CDR2 LQKENI. The J segment lost 6 bases and the V segment lost 3 bases, leaving 14 bases of the junction unmatched. The CDR3 runs to 16 residues. The CDR3 region is CASSPSDRLWEREQYF. DNA of the CDR3: TGTGCCAGCTCACCCTCGGACAGGTTATGGGAACGCGAGCAGTACTTC.

The chain has TRBV5-1 and TRBJ1-1; 8 bases agree with TRBD1. With 0 bases clipped from V and 0 bases from J, the junction kept 4 bases outside the gene matches. The CDR3 is 16 residues long. CDR1 is SGHRS and CDR2 is YFSETQ in the germline V gene. For the CDR3, the DNA is TGCGCCAGCAGCTTGGTGGGACAGGATTTGAACACTGAAGCTTTCTTT. Amino acid sequence: CASSLVGQDLNTEAFF.

CDR3 coding DNA: TGTGCCAGCACTGGGGGGGATTCCTACAATGAGCAGTTCTTC. Translation gives CASTGGDSYNEQFF. J is TRBJ2-1 and V is TRBV28; 7 bases align to TRBD2. CDR1 MDHEN and CDR2 SYDVKM come from the germline V gene. The length of the CDR3 is 14 residues. J was trimmed by 1 base and V by 7 bases; bases with no gene match: 4.

The V gene is TRBV6-1, the J gene TRBJ1-1, with a weak D call TRBD1 (5 bases). The CDR3 has 14 amino acids. The germline CDR1 and CDR2 sequences are MNHNS and SASEGT. V was shortened by 6 bases and J by 2 bases, with 13 bases between the two germline ends. This CDR3 is CASSERQLNTEAFF. CDR3 DNA sequence: TGTGCCAGCAGCGAGAGACAGCTTAACACTGAAGCTTTCTTT.

The chain couples TRBV19 to TRBJ2-7; 9 positions agree with TRBD2. The CDR3 is 15 residues long. Germline V gene data show CDR1 as LNHDA and CDR2 as SQIVND (reference sequence). V trimming: 7 bases; J trimming: 5 bases; junction bases outside the gene matches: 12. CDR3 amino acids: CASTKTGTSSNEQYF. CDR3 DNA sequence: TGTGCCAGTACCAAAACGGGGACTAGCAGTAACGAGCAGTACTTC.

The rearrangement joins TRBV6-1 to TRBJ2-1, with D uncertain. The CDR3 has 13 amino acids. The V gene lost 0 bases and the J gene lost 9 bases, with 9 bases spanning the gap. Germline CDR1 and CDR2: MNHNS and SASEGT. The CDR3 DNA is TGTGCCAGCAGTGAAGCGCGGTTCGGTGAGCAGTTCTTC. As protein: CASSEARFGEQFF.

The chain carries TRBV5-1 and TRBJ1-4; D not resolved. Germline CDR1 SGHRS, CDR2 YFSETQ. With 1 base removed from V and 5 bases from J, the gap between germline ends came to 6 bases. CDR3 length equals 13 residues. The CDR3 DNA follows: TGCGCCAGCAGCTTGAGAGGGAATGAAAAACTGTTTTTT. It encodes CASSLRGNEKLFF.

The chain combines TRBV6-4 with TRBJ1-2; tentatively, D is TRBD1 (6 bases). The CDR3 contains 15 residues. CDR1 is MRHNA and CDR2 is SNTAGT in the germline V gene. The V end was cut by 6 bases, the J end by 6 bases, with 20 bases between. CDR3 sequence (DNA): TGTGCCAGCAGCGGCGAGGAAGGGGGAGTCAATGGCTACACCTTC. This translates into CASSGEEGGVNGYTF.

The chain recombines TRBV28 with TRBJ2-5, with D possibly matching TRBD2 (5 bases). Germline values: CDR1 MDHEN, CDR2 SYDVKM. The CDR3 is 14 amino acids. The V gene lost 3 bases and the J gene lost 5 bases, with 13 bases spanning the gap. CDR3 in DNA: TGTGCCAGCAGTTTGCTCGGGGTGCGGGAGACCCAGTACTTC. It is translated as CASSLLGVRETQYF.

The chain has TRBV5-4 and TRBJ2-7; 9 positions agree with TRBD2. The junction had 5 bases not matched to a gene; V was cut back by 0 bases and J by 4 bases. Germline lookup yields CDR1 SGHNT and CDR2 YYREEE (reference sequence). The CDR3 runs 15 residues. Here the CDR3 reads CASSLDASGAYEQYF. The DNA of the CDR3 is TGTGCCAGCAGCTTGGACGCTAGCGGGGCATACGAGCAGTACTTC.

This chain links TRBV5-1 with TRBJ2-1, with unresolved D. Germline V gene data show CDR1 as SGHRS and CDR2 as YFSETQ. The CDR3 contains 14 residues. V was trimmed by 0 bases and J by 7 bases, leaving 11 bases between them. This CDR3 is CASSLGRSQNEQFF. The CDR3 nucleotides are TGCGCCAGCAGCTTGGGTAGGAGCCAGAATGAGCAGTTCTTC. Complete variable domain (other parts from reference TRBV5-1 and TRBJ2-1): KAGVTQTPRYLIKTRGQQVTLSCSPISGHRSVSWYQQTPGQGLQFLFEYFSETQRNKGNFPGRFSGRQFSNSRSEMNVSTLELGDSALYLCASSLGRSQNEQFFGPGTRLTVL.